This T cell receptor (beta chain) was recovered during a study of blood T cell repertoires in COVID-19. Overall study: The cDNA or gDNA used as material had been derived from T cells, B-cell-depleted T cells, or PBMCs.

This CDR3 is built from 15 residues. Germline V gene lookup returns CDR1 SGHVS and CDR2 FQNEAQ. V was pared by 7 bases and J by 10 bases, with 23 bases between. Sequencing was performed with immunoSEQ multiplex PCR; in TCRdb, only in-frame clones are kept and a portion is missing. Of approximately 220,000 clones listed, 70% to 90% are singletons. Material for sequencing was peripheral blood. This chain links TRBV7-8 with TRBJ2-1, with D possibly matching TRBD2 (7 bases). The source of this sequence is a man aged 40-55 years with acute or convalescent COVID-19. The CDR3 region is CASTRLGGERVEQFF. DNA for the CDR3: TGTGCCAGCACGAGATTAGGGGGGGAGAGGGTAGAGCAGTTCTTC.